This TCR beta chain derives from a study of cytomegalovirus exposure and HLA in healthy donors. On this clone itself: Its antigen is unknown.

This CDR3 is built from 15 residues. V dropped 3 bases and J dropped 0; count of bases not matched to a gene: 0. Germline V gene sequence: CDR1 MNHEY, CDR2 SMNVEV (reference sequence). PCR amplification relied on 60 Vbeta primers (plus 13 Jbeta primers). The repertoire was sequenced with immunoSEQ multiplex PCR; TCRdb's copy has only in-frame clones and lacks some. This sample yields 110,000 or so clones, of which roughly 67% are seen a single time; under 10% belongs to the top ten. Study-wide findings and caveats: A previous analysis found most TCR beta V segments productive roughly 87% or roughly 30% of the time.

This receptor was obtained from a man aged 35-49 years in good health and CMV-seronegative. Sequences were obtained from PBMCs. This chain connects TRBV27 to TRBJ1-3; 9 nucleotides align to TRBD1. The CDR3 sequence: CASSLTGGSGNTIYF. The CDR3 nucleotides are TGTGCCAGCAGTTTGACAGGGGGCTCTGGAAACACCATATATTTT.